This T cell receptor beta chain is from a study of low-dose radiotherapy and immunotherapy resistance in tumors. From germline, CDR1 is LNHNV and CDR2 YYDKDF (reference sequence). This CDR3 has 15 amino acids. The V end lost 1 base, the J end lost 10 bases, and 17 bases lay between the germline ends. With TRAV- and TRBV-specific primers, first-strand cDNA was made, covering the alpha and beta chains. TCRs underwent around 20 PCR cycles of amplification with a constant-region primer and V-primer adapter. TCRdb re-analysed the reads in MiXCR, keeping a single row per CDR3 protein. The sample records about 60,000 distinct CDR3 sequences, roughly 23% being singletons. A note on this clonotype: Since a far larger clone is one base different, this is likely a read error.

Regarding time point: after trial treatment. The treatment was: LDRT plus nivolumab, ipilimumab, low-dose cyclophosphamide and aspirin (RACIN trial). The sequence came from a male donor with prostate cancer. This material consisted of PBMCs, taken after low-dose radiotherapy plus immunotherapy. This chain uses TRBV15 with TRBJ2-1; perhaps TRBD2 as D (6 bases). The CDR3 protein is CATSRGAGSSYEQFF. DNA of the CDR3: TGTGCCACCAGCAGAGGGGCGGGAAGCTCCTACGAGCAGTTCTTC. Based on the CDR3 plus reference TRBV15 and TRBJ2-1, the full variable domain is DAMVIQNPRYQVTQFGKPVTLSCSQTLNHNVMYWYQQKSSQAPKLLFHYYDKDFNNEADTPDNFQSRRPNTSFCFLDIRSPGLGDTAMYLCATSRGAGSSYEQFFGPGTRLTVL.